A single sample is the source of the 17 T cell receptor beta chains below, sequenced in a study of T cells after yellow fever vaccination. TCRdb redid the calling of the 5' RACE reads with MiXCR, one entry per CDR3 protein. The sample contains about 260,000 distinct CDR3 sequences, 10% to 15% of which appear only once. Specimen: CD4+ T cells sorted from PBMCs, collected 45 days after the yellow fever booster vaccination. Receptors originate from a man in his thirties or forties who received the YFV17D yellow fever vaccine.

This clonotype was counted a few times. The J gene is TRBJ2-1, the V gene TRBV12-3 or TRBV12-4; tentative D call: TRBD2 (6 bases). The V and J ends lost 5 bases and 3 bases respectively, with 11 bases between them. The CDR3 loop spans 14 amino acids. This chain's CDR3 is CASSRDLYYNEQFF. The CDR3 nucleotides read TGTGCCAGCAGTCGGGACTTGTACTACAATGAGCAGTTCTTC.

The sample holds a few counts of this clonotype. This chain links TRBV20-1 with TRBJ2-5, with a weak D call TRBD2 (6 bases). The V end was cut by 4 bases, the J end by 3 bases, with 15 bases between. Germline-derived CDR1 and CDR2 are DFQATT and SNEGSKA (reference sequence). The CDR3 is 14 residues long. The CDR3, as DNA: TGCAGTGCTATGGGGACTCCTTTAAAAGAGACCCAGTACTTC. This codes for CSAMGTPLKETQYF.

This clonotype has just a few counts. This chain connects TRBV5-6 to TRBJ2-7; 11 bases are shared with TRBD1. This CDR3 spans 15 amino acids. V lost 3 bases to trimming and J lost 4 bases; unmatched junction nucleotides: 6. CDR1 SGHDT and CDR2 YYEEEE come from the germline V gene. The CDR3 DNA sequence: TGTGCCAGCAGCTCCGTGGACAGGGGGCGTTACGAGCAGTACTTC. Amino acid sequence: CASSSVDRGRYEQYF.

CDR3 DNA: TGCGCCACCAACCGTTGGCTGTTTTTT. Its protein product is CATNRWLFF. The chain carries TRBV5-1 and TRBJ2-2; D remains unclear. V dropped 9 bases and J dropped 13 bases, with 10 bases sitting between them. The CDR3 covers 9 residues. Germline V gives CDR1 SGHRS, CDR2 YFSETQ.

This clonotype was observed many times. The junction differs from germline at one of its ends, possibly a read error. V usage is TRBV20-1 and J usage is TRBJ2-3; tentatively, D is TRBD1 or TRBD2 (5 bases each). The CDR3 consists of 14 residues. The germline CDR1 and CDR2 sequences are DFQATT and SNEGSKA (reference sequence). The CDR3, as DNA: TGCAGTGCTAGTGGGACGGGGAGCACAGTTACGCAGTATTTT. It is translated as CSASGTGSTVTQYF.

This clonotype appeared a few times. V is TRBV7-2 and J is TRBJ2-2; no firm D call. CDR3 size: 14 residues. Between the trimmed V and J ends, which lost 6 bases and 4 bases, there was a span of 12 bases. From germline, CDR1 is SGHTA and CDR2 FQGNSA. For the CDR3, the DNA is TGTGCCAGCAGTCTGTTGGTCCCCACCGGGGAGCTGTTTTTT. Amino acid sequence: CASSLLVPTGELFF.

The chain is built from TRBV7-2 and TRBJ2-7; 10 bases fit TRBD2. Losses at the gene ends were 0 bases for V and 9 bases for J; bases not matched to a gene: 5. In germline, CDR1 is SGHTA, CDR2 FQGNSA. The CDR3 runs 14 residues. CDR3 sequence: CASSLALAGDGQYF. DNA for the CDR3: TGTGCCAGCAGCTTAGCTCTAGCGGGAGATGGGCAGTACTTC. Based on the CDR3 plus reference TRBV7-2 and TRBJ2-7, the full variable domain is GAGVSQSPSNKVTEKGKDVELRCDPISGHTALYWYRQSLGQGLEFLIYFQGNSAPDKSGLPSDRFSAERTGGSVSTLTIQRTQQEDSAVYLCASSLALAGDGQYFGPGTRLTVT.

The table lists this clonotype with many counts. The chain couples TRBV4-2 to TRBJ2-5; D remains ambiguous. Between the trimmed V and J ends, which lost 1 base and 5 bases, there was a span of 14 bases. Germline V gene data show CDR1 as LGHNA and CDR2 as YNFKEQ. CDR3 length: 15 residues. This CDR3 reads CASSQGLFSFETQYF. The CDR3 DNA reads TGTGCCAGCAGCCAAGGATTATTCTCGTTTGAGACCCAGTACTTC.

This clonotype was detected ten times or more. The CDR3 here is CSARSGTENIQYF. CDR3 bases: TGCAGTGCCCGTAGCGGGACGGAAAACATTCAGTACTTC. The rearrangement links TRBV20-1 to TRBJ2-4; 8 bases agree with TRBD2. From germline, CDR1 is DFQATT and CDR2 SNEGSKA (reference sequence). The CDR3 covers 13 residues. V dropped 6 bases and J dropped 5; count of bases not matched to a gene: 6.

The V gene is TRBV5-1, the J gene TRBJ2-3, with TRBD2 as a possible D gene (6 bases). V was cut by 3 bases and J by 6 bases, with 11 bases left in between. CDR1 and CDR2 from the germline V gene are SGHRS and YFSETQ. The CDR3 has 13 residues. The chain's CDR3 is CASSYPAGDTQYF. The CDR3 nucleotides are TGCGCCAGCAGCTACCCGGCGGGGGATACGCAGTATTTT.

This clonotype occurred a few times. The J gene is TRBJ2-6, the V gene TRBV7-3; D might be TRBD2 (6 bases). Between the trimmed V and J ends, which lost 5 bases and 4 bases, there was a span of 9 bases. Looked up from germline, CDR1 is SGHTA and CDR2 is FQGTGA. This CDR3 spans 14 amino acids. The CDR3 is CASSRGGGANVLTF. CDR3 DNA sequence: TGTGCCAGCAGCCGGGGAGGAGGGGCCAACGTCCTGACTTTC.

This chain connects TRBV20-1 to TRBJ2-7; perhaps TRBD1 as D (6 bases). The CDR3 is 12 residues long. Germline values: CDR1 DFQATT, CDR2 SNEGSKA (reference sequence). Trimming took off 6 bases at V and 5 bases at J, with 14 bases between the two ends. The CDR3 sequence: CSAEQGLNEQYF. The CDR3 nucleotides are TGCAGTGCAGAACAGGGTTTAAACGAGCAGTACTTC.

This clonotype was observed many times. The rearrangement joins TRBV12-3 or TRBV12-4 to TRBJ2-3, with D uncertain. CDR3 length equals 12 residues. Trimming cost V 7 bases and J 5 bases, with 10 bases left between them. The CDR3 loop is CASKFSGDTQYF. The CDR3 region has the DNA TGTGCCAGCAAGTTTTCGGGAGATACGCAGTATTTT.

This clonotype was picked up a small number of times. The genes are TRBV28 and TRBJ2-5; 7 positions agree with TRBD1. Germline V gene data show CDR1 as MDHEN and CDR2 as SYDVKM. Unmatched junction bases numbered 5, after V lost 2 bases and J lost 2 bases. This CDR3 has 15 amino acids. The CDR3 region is CASSLEGRGQETQYF. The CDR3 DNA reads TGTGCCAGCAGTTTAGAAGGCAGGGGGCAAGAGACCCAGTACTTC.

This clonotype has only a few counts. CDR3 sequence (DNA): TGTGCCAGCAGCTCCCAGGGGGGGATTAGCACAGATACGCAGTATTTT. Translation gives CASSSQGGISTDTQYF. The V call is TRBV7-2, the J call TRBJ2-3; D tentatively reads TRBD1 or TRBD2 (7 bases each). From germline, CDR1 is SGHTA and CDR2 FQGNSA. The length of the CDR3 is 16 residues. V lost 4 bases and J 0 bases, leaving 14 bases between the germline ends.

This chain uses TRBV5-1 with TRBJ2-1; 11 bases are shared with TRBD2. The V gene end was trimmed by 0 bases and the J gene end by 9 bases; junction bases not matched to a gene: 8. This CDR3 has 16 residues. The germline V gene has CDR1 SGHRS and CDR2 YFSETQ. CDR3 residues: CASSLGTSGGAREQFF. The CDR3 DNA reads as TGCGCCAGCAGCTTGGGAACTAGCGGGGGAGCCCGTGAGCAGTTCTTC.

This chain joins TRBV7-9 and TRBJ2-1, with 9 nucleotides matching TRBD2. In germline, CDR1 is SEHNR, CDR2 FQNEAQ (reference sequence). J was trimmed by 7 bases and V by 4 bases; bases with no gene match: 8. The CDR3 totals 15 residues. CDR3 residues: CASSSGLAWGNEQFF. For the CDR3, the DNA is TGTGCCAGCAGCTCCGGACTAGCGTGGGGGAATGAGCAGTTCTTC.